This is a list of T cell receptor beta chains from one sample in a study of T cells in Graves' hyperthyroidism and ophthalmopathy. TCRdb analysed the multiplex PCR reads with MiXCR anew, one entry per CDR3 protein. The table shows over 700,000 distinct CDR3 sequences, with over 15% occurring only once. Sequencing used blood. The receptors shown here come from a woman aged 50 to 60 with Graves' hyperthyroidism that later progressed to Graves' ophthalmopathy. Each CDR3 is given with its conserved first and last residue. D genes are given only for firm matches. The size of a clone is reported for some rows only, either as once, few or many, or as a class for expanded clones.

D gene: .; J gene: TRBJ2-1; V gene: TRBV29-1; clone size: .; CDR3 DNA: TGCAGCGTTGCCGGGATCGATGAGCAGTTCTTC; CDR3 protein: CSVAGIDEQFF
D gene: TRBD1; J gene: TRBJ2-6; V gene: TRBV20-1; clone size: many; CDR3 DNA: TGCAGTGCTAGAGATCAGGGGGCTGGGGCCAACGTCCTGACTTTC; CDR3 protein: CSARDQGAGANVLTF
D gene: TRBD1; J gene: TRBJ1-2; V gene: TRBV6-1; clone size: .; CDR3 DNA: TGTGCCAGCAGCGGAGTTGGGACAGGGGCTCTTGGCTACACCTTC; CDR3 protein: CASSGVGTGALGYTF
D gene: .; J gene: TRBJ1-6; V gene: TRBV15; clone size: .; CDR3 DNA: TGTGCCACCAGCAGAGATGTGGGGTCCTATAATTCACCCCTCCACTTT; CDR3 protein: CATSRDVGSYNSPLHF
D gene: TRBD1; J gene: TRBJ2-5; V gene: TRBV20-1; clone size: few; CDR3 DNA: TGCAGTGCTCTAAACAGGGGGCTGGAGACCCAGTACTTC; CDR3 protein: CSALNRGLETQYF
D gene: TRBD1; J gene: TRBJ1-2; V gene: TRBV12-3/TRBV12-4; clone size: few; CDR3 DNA: TGTGCCACCCAAGACAGGGGTGGCTACACCTTC; CDR3 protein: CATQDRGGYTF
D gene: TRBD2; J gene: TRBJ2-5; V gene: TRBV6-9; clone size: few; CDR3 DNA: TGTGCCAGCAGTTACACCACTAGCGGGGGGGGATCTGGAGAGACCCAGTACTTC; CDR3 protein: CASSYTTSGGGSGETQYF
D gene: .; J gene: TRBJ1-3; V gene: TRBV5-1; clone size: few; CDR3 DNA: TGCGCCAGCAGCTTGGCCTTAGATACTGGAAACACCATATATTTT; CDR3 protein: CASSLALDTGNTIYF
D gene: .; J gene: TRBJ2-3; V gene: TRBV28; clone size: many; CDR3 DNA: TGTGCCAGCAGTTCAACAGGGCTCGGGACCTGGGATACGCAGTATTTT; CDR3 protein: CASSSTGLGTWDTQYF
D gene: .; J gene: TRBJ1-1; V gene: TRBV18; clone size: few; CDR3 DNA: TGTGCCAGCTCACCAAATAAAGACATCGAAGCTTTCTTT; CDR3 protein: CASSPNKDIEAFF
D gene: TRBD1; J gene: TRBJ1-2; V gene: TRBV27; clone size: many; CDR3 DNA: TGTGCCAGCAGTCTAGACAGGGGCCATGGCTACACCTTC; CDR3 protein: CASSLDRGHGYTF
D gene: .; J gene: TRBJ2-3; V gene: TRBV9; clone size: .; CDR3 DNA: TGTGCCAGCAGCGTAGCAATAGCGGTGGTTGAGGCAGATACGCAGTATTTT; CDR3 protein: CASSVAIAVVEADTQYF
D gene: .; J gene: TRBJ1-2; V gene: TRBV20-1; clone size: .; CDR3 DNA: TGCAGTGCTAGAGTACAGCCCACTAACTATGGCTACACCTTC; CDR3 protein: CSARVQPTNYGYTF
D gene: TRBD1; J gene: TRBJ2-1; V gene: TRBV7-3; clone size: many; CDR3 DNA: TGTGCCAGCAGCTCGTCCAGGGGGACCTCCTACAATGAGCAGTTCTTC; CDR3 protein: CASSSSRGTSYNEQFF
D gene: .; J gene: TRBJ2-7; V gene: TRBV27; clone size: .; CDR3 DNA: TGTGCCAGCAGTTCCAGGGCCTTTCGCGGCTACGAGCAGTACTTC; CDR3 protein: CASSSRAFRGYEQYF
D gene: TRBD1; J gene: TRBJ2-2; V gene: TRBV14; clone size: .; CDR3 DNA: TGTGCCAGCAGCCAACCGGGACAGGGGGCGTACGGGGAGCTGTTTTTT; CDR3 protein: CASSQPGQGAYGELFF
D gene: .; J gene: TRBJ2-7; V gene: TRBV2; clone size: many; CDR3 DNA: TGTGCCAGCAGTGTGTTATACGGGGACATCTCCTACGAGCAGTACTTC; CDR3 protein: CASSVLYGDISYEQYF
D gene: .; J gene: TRBJ2-5; V gene: TRBV7-9; clone size: few; CDR3 DNA: TGTGCCAGCAGCTTAGAATGGGCCCCGTACCAAGAGACCCAGTACTTC; CDR3 protein: CASSLEWAPYQETQYF
D gene: TRBD2; J gene: TRBJ2-3; V gene: TRBV7-8; clone size: many; CDR3 DNA: TGTGCCAGCAGCTTAGGAGCTAGCGGGGGGGGAAGCACAGATACGCAGTATTTT; CDR3 protein: CASSLGASGGGSTDTQYF
D gene: TRBD2; J gene: TRBJ2-2; V gene: TRBV7-9; clone size: few; CDR3 DNA: TGTGCCAGCAGCCTTAATAGCGGGGGCACCGGGGAGCTGTTTTTT; CDR3 protein: CASSLNSGGTGELFF
D gene: .; J gene: TRBJ1-1; V gene: TRBV27; clone size: few; CDR3 DNA: TGTGCCAGCAGGGACAGCGCTGAAGCTTTCTTT; CDR3 protein: CASRDSAEAFF
D gene: TRBD2; J gene: TRBJ2-7; V gene: TRBV10-3; clone size: .; CDR3 DNA: TGTGCCACCCGGGAAGAAGCGGGGGGGCGCTACGAGCAGTACTTC; CDR3 protein: CATREEAGGRYEQYF
D gene: TRBD1; J gene: TRBJ2-7; V gene: TRBV12-3/TRBV12-4; clone size: few; CDR3 DNA: TGTGCCAGCAGCTCGGGACAGATCTACGGGCAGTACTTC; CDR3 protein: CASSSGQIYGQYF
D gene: .; J gene: TRBJ1-5; V gene: TRBV27; clone size: few; CDR3 DNA: TGTGCCAGCAGTCCCGGGTGGGGTAGCAATCAGCCCCAGCATTTT; CDR3 protein: CASSPGWGSNQPQHF
D gene: .; J gene: TRBJ1-5; V gene: TRBV19; clone size: .; CDR3 DNA: TGTGCCAGTAGTGACCGAAAGGGAAATCAGCCCCAGCATTTT; CDR3 protein: CASSDRKGNQPQHF
D gene: TRBD1; J gene: TRBJ1-1; V gene: TRBV19; clone size: few; CDR3 DNA: TGTGCCAGTAGTAAAGGGGGACAGGGAACTGAAGCTTTCTTT; CDR3 protein: CASSKGGQGTEAFF
D gene: .; J gene: TRBJ1-5; V gene: TRBV5-1; clone size: many; CDR3 DNA: TGCGCCAGCAGCTTGGGGGATCGGGGAACCAATCAGCCCCAGCATTTT; CDR3 protein: CASSLGDRGTNQPQHF
D gene: .; J gene: TRBJ2-7; V gene: TRBV2; clone size: few; CDR3 DNA: TGTGCCAGCAATCGAGGGCTAGCCCCCTACGAGCAGTACTTC; CDR3 protein: CASNRGLAPYEQYF
D gene: TRBD1; J gene: TRBJ2-1; V gene: TRBV2; clone size: many; CDR3 DNA: TGTGCCAGCAGTCGACAGGGGCTGGGCAATGAGCAGTTCTTC; CDR3 protein: CASSRQGLGNEQFF
D gene: TRBD1; J gene: TRBJ2-1; V gene: TRBV20-1; clone size: many; CDR3 DNA: TGCAGTGCTACACAGGGGACGTCCTACAATGAGCAGTTCTTC; CDR3 protein: CSATQGTSYNEQFF
D gene: .; J gene: TRBJ1-1; V gene: TRBV30; clone size: .; CDR3 DNA: TGTGCCTGGAGTGTCCCCGGGGAGACTGAAGCTTTCTTT; CDR3 protein: CAWSVPGETEAFF
D gene: TRBD2; J gene: TRBJ2-7; V gene: TRBV7-2; clone size: .; CDR3 DNA: TGTGCCAGCAGCTTAAAGGGACTAGGTTACGAGCAGTACTTC; CDR3 protein: CASSLKGLGYEQYF
D gene: .; J gene: TRBJ1-1; V gene: TRBV24-1; clone size: .; CDR3 DNA: TGTGCCACCAGTGAAACGGACAACACTGAAGCTTTCTTT; CDR3 protein: CATSETDNTEAFF
D gene: .; J gene: TRBJ1-6; V gene: TRBV20-1; clone size: few; CDR3 DNA: TGCAGTGCTAGAGTTGCAACCATCGGGACCTATAATTCACCCCTCCACTTT; CDR3 protein: CSARVATIGTYNSPLHF
D gene: TRBD1; J gene: TRBJ2-1; V gene: TRBV27; clone size: many; CDR3 DNA: TGTGCCAGCAGTCGACAGGGCTCCTACAATGAGCAGTTCTTC; CDR3 protein: CASSRQGSYNEQFF
D gene: TRBD1; J gene: TRBJ2-3; V gene: TRBV28; clone size: many; CDR3 DNA: TGTGCCAGCAGTTCCCCTCCGGGACAGAGACTCACAGATACGCAGTATTTT; CDR3 protein: CASSSPPGQRLTDTQYF
D gene: .; J gene: TRBJ2-5; V gene: TRBV20-1; clone size: .; CDR3 DNA: TGCAGTGCTAGAGAAGACATGTCAGAGACCCAGTACTTC; CDR3 protein: CSAREDMSETQYF
D gene: .; J gene: TRBJ2-3; V gene: TRBV20-1; clone size: .; CDR3 DNA: TGCAGTGCGGACGTATACACAGATACGCAGTATTTT; CDR3 protein: CSADVYTDTQYF
D gene: .; J gene: TRBJ1-1; V gene: TRBV2; clone size: .; CDR3 DNA: TGTGCCAGCAGTCACAGTTTAATGAACACTGAAGCTTCCTTT; CDR3 protein: CASSHSLMNTEASF
D gene: TRBD2; J gene: TRBJ2-2; V gene: TRBV19; clone size: few; CDR3 DNA: TGTGCCAGTACCCTCGGGGGGATTACCGGGGAGCTGTTTTTT; CDR3 protein: CASTLGGITGELFF
D gene: .; J gene: TRBJ2-1; V gene: TRBV12-3/TRBV12-4; clone size: many; CDR3 DNA: TGTGCCAGCCGGGGCTCCTACAATGAGCAGTTCTTC; CDR3 protein: CASRGSYNEQFF
D gene: TRBD2; J gene: TRBJ2-7; V gene: TRBV27; clone size: few; CDR3 DNA: TGTGCCAGCAGATTAGCGGGGGGTGCCTACGAGCAGTACTTC; CDR3 protein: CASRLAGGAYEQYF
D gene: .; J gene: TRBJ2-7; V gene: TRBV3-1; clone size: many; CDR3 DNA: TGTGCCAGCAGTCACCTCCACGAGCAGTACTTC; CDR3 protein: CASSHLHEQYF
D gene: .; J gene: TRBJ2-5; V gene: TRBV6-1; clone size: few; CDR3 DNA: TGTGCCAGCAGCCGGATAACCCAAGAGACCCAGTACTTC; CDR3 protein: CASSRITQETQYF